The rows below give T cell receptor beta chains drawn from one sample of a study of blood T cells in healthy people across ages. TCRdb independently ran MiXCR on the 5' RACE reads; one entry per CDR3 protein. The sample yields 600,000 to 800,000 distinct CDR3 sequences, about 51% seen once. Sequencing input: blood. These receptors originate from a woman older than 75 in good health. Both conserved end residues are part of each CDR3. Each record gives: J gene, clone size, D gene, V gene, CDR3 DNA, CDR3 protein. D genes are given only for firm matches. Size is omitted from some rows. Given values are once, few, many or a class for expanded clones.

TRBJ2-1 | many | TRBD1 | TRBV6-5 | TGTGCCAGCAGGCCCCTAGGGGGCCGACTCAATGAGCAGTTCTTC | CASRPLGGRLNEQFF
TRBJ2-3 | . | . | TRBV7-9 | TGTGCCAGCAGCACCCTGGGGCTCCGGGACCTAAGCACAGATACGCAGTATTTT | CASSTLGLRDLSTDTQYF
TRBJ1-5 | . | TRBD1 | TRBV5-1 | TGCGCCAGCAGCTTGTATGGGACAGGGGACAATCAGCCCCAGCATTTT | CASSLYGTGDNQPQHF
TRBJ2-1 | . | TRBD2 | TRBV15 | TGTGCCACCAGGGATACCTCTAGCGGGGGAAACTATGAGCAGTTCTTC | CATRDTSSGGNYEQFF
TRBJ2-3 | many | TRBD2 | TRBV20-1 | TGCAGTGCTAGAGCGGGAGGGCCCTCCGATACGCAGTATTTT | CSARAGGPSDTQYF
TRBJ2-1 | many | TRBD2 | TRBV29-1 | TGCAGCGTTGTATTTTGGGGTAGCGGGAGCTACAATGAGCAGTTCTTC | CSVVFWGSGSYNEQFF
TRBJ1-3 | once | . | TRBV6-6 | TGTGCCAGCAGTTACGCGGGAAGGGTCTCTGGAGACACCATATATTTT | CASSYAGRVSGDTIYF
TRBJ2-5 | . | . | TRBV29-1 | TGCAGCGTTGATGCGGCAGGGAGAGAGACCCAGTACTTC | CSVDAAGRETQYF
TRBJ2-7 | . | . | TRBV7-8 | TGTGCCAGCAGCTACCTCACTCCCCGACAGCGTGGTGGGGGCTACGAGCAGTACTTC | CASSYLTPRQRGGGYEQYF
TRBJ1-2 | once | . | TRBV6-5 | TGTGCCAGCAGTTACGCGGTGGGGGCTCCTTATGGCTACACCTTC | CASSYAVGAPYGYTF
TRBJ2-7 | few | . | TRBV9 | TGTGCCAGCAGCGTAGACGGTAGATCGGACAATGAGCCGTACTTC | CASSVDGRSDNEPYF
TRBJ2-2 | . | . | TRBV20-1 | TGCAGTGCCGCCGGACAGTCCGGCACCGGGGAGCTGTTTTTT | CSAAGQSGTGELFF
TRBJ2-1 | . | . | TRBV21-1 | TGTGCCAGCAGCAAAGGGAAGACAAGGGATGGGTTCTTC | CASSKGKTRDGFF
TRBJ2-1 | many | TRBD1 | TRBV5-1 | TGCGCCAGCAGCTTGGCCGGGGGGACAGGGGGAAATGAGCAGTTCTTC | CASSLAGGTGGNEQFF
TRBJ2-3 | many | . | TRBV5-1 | TGCGCCAGCAGCTTTATTTCCCCGGCCCGAGATACGCAGTATTTT | CASSFISPARDTQYF
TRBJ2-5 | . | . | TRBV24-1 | TGTGCCACCAGAGATGGAGGGACAGTCCAAGAGACCCTGTACTTC | CATRDGGTVQETLYF
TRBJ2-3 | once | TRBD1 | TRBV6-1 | TGTGCCAGCAGTGAAGCCAGGGGGACAGGGGGACGTAATACGCAGTATTTT | CASSEARGTGGRNTQYF
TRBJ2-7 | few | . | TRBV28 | TGTGCCAGCAGCGGACTCTACGAGCAGTACTTC | CASSGLYEQYF
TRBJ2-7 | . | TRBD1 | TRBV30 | TGTGCCTGGAGCTGGGACAGCTCCTACGAGCAGTACTTC | CAWSWDSSYEQYF
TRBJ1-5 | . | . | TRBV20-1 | TGCAGTGGGAAGGGTGGCAATCAGCCCCAGCATTTT | CSGKGGNQPQHF
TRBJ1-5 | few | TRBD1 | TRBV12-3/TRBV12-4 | TGTGCCAGCAGTTTAGGGAAGGGACAGAGCAATCAGCCCCAGCATTTT | CASSLGKGQSNQPQHF
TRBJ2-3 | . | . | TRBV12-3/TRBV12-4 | TGTGCCAGCGGACTTAGGCAACAATCAGATACGCAGTATTTT | CASGLRQQSDTQYF